These 9 T cell receptor beta chains originate from one sample sequenced in a study of blood T cell repertoires in COVID-19 (TCRdb year 2020). The library was obtained by the immunoSEQ multiplex PCR assay. TCRdb retrieved this table from immuneACCESS and kept in-frame rearrangements only. Not all clones are present; in checked studies, unresolved V genes account for under half, and no reason is known for the remainder. For this sample the table gives more than 110,000 clones, of which around 90% were detected only once. In total, the top ten clones hold approximately 10% of the sample. Specimen: peripheral blood. The receptors come from a woman older than 75 with acute or convalescent COVID-19.

J is TRBJ2-3 and V is TRBV9; TRBD2 aligns across 8 bases. Unmatched junction bases numbered 3, after V lost 4 bases and J lost 2 bases. The CDR3 length is 14 residues. Germline-derived CDR1 and CDR2 are SGDLS and YYNGEE. The CDR3 is CASSRGGNTDTQYF. DNA for the CDR3: TGTGCCAGCAGCCGCGGGGGGAACACAGATACGCAGTATTTT.

J is TRBJ2-5 and V is TRBV13; D possibly corresponds to TRBD2 (7 bases). Germline V gives CDR1 PRHDT, CDR2 FYEKMQ (reference sequence). This CDR3 spans 16 amino acids. Trimming removed 5 bases at V and 4 bases at J, with 20 bases between. The CDR3 DNA reads TGTGCCAGCAGCGAAAGCCTCGGGGGGCGGGGAGAGACCCAGTACTTC. It codes for CASSESLGGRGETQYF.

V and J are TRBV4-1 and TRBJ1-1, with a weak D call TRBD1 (6 bases). V was cut by 5 bases and J by 2 bases, with 12 bases left in between. Per the germline V gene, CDR1 is MGHRA and CDR2 is YSYEKL. CDR3 size: 14 residues. The CDR3 DNA reads as TGCGCCAGCAGCGTAGACAGGCTCAACACTGAAGCTTTCTTT. Residues: CASSVDRLNTEAFF.

V usage is TRBV12-3 or TRBV12-4 and J usage is TRBJ2-7, with a weak D call TRBD1 (5 bases). The CDR3 contains 13 residues. V was clipped by 2 bases and J by 6 bases, with 11 bases between them. CDR3 region: CASSLQGMGEQYF. In DNA form, the CDR3 reads TGTGCCAGCAGTTTACAGGGAATGGGCGAGCAGTACTTC.

V is TRBV27 and J is TRBJ1-6, with 7 bases identical to TRBD1. Trimming at V came to 6 bases and at J to 10 bases, leaving 3 bases not matched to a gene. CDR3 length: 12 residues. The germline V gene encodes CDR1 MNHEY and CDR2 SMNVEV (reference sequence). CDR3 sequence reads: CASRIQGSPLHF. DNA for the CDR3: TGTGCCAGCAGGATACAGGGGTCACCCCTCCACTTT.

The chain is built from TRBV7-8 and TRBJ1-1; 9 positions agree with TRBD1. Per the germline V gene, CDR1 is SGHVS and CDR2 is FQNEAQ. Germline trimming cut 4 bases from V and 7 bases from J; bases unmatched to any gene: 7. CDR3 length equals 14 residues. CDR3 loop: CASSSYRGLYEAFF. The CDR3 DNA sequence: TGTGCCAGCAGCTCCTACAGGGGGCTGTATGAAGCTTTCTTT.

The chain joins TRBV7-3 to TRBJ2-2; TRBD2 is a possible D gene (6 bases). Germline V gene data show CDR1 as SGHTA and CDR2 as FQGTGA. The ends were cut back, 5 bases at V and 0 bases at J, with 10 bases in the middle. This CDR3 contains 15 residues. In nucleotides, the CDR3 is TGTGCCAGCAGCGCGCGGGGATCGAACACCGGGGAGCTGTTTTTT. Translating it yields CASSARGSNTGELFF.

V and J are TRBV18 and TRBJ1-2; a weak D match, TRBD1 (5 bases). The ends were cut back, 3 bases at V and 0 bases at J, with 20 bases in the middle. This CDR3 spans 18 amino acids. Germline CDR1 reads KGHSH; CDR2 reads LQKENI. The CDR3 here is CASSPTARQRYSNYGYTF. The DNA for the CDR3 is TGTGCCAGCTCACCGACGGCGAGACAGAGATACTCTAACTATGGCTACACCTTC.

The DNA for the CDR3 is TGTGCCAGCAGTTACAGGCAGGTGGCAGATACGCAGTATTTT. Residues: CASSYRQVADTQYF. This chain connects TRBV6-2 or TRBV6-3 to TRBJ2-3; D is unclear. Germline values: CDR1 MNHEY, CDR2 SVGEGT. The length of the CDR3 is 14 residues. The ends were cut back, 2 bases at V and 4 bases at J, with 10 bases in the middle.